This T cell receptor (beta chain) was found in a study of blood T cell repertoires in COVID-19. Study summary: Material from acute and convalescent COVID-19 was sourced from the United States, Italy and Spain. From T cells, B-cell-depleted T cells, or PBMCs came the material, which was cDNA or gDNA.

J was trimmed by 8 bases and V by 9 bases; bases with no gene match: 9. Germline V gene lookup returns CDR1 SNHLY and CDR2 FYNNEI. The CDR3 length is 13 residues. Original data processing: How many nucleated cells were present was estimated from reference gene primer amplification. Profiled with immunoSEQ multiplex PCR; TCRdb holds only in-frame clones, not every one. Clone size and V and J calls were adopted from that table, with D and trimming inferred from the DNA. The repertoire holds some 33,000 clones, with about 90% as singletons. The chain recombines TRBV2 with TRBJ2-1; 8 bases match TRBD2. This TCR was sampled from a man aged 70-80 years with active or convalescent COVID-19. Material: peripheral blood. The CDR3 nucleotides are TGTGCCAGAAGAGCGGGGGTAGGCGATGAGCAGTTCTTC. Protein sequence: CARRAGVGDEQFF.